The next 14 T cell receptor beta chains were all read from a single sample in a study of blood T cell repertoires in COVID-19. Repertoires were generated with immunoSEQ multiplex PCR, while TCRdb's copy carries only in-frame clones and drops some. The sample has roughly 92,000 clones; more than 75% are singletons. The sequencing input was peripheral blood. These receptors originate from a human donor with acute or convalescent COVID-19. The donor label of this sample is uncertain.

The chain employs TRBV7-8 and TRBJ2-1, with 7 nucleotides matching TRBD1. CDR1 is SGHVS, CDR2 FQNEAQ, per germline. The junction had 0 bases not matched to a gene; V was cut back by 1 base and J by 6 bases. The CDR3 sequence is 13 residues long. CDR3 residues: CASSLGQGNEQFF. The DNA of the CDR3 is TGTGCCAGCAGCTTAGGACAGGGCAATGAGCAGTTCTTC. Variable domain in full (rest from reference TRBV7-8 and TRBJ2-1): GAGVSQSPRYKVAKRGQDVALRCDPISGHVSLFWYQQALGQGPEFLTYFQNEAQLDKSGLPSDRFFAERPEGSVSTLKIQRTQQEDSAVYLCASSLGQGNEQFFGPGTRLTVL.

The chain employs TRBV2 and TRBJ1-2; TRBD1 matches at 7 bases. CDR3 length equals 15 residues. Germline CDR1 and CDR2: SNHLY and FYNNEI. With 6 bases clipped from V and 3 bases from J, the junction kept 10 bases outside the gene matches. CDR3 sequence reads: CASRRDSLGDYGYTF. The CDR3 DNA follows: TGTGCCAGCAGGAGGGACAGCCTGGGGGACTATGGCTACACCTTC. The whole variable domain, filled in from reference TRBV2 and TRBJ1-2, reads EPEVTQTPSHQVTQMGQEVILRCVPISNHLYFYWYRQILGQKVEFLVSFYNNEISEKSEIFDDQFSVERPDGSNFTLKIRSTKLEDSAMYFCASRRDSLGDYGYTFGSGTRLTVV.

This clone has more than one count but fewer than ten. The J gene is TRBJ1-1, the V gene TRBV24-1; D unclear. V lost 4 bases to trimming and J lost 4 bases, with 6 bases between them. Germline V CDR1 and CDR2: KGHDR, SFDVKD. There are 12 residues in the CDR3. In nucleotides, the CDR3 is TGTGCCACCAGTGAACGGGGCACTGAAGCTTTCTTT. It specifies CATSERGTEAFF.

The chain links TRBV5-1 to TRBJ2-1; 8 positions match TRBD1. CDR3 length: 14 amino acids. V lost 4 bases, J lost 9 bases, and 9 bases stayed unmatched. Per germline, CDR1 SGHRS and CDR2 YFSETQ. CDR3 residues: CASSGGQVFGEQFF. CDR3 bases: TGCGCCAGCAGCGGGGGACAGGTCTTCGGTGAGCAGTTCTTC.

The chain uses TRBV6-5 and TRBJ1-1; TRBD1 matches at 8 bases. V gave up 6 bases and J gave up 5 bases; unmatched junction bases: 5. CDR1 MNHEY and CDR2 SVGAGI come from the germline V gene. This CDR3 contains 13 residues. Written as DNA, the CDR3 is TGTGCCAGCAGGAACAGGGGGTTGACTGAAGCTTTCTTT. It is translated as CASRNRGLTEAFF.

The CDR3 reads CASSIQGRRSNQPQHF. The CDR3 region has the DNA TGTGCCAGTAGTATACAGGGGAGAAGGAGCAATCAGCCCCAGCATTTT. The V call is TRBV19, the J call TRBJ1-5; maybe TRBD1 (6 bases). The V and J ends lost 2 bases and 1 base respectively, with 12 bases between them. The germline V gene has CDR1 LNHDA and CDR2 SQIVND (reference sequence). The CDR3 length is 16 residues.

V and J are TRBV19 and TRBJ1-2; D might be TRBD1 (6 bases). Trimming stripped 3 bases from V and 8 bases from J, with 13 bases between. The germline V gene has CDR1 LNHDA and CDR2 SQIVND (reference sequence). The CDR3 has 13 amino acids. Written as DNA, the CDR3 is TGTGCCAGTAGTATGGGGGGGCCTTGGGGCTACACCTTC. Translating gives CASSMGGPWGYTF. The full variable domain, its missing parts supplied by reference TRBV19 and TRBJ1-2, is DGGITQSPKYLFRKEGQNVTLSCEQNLNHDAMYWYRQDPGQGLRLIYYSQIVNDFQKGDIAEGYSVSREKKESFPLTVTSAQKNPTAFYLCASSMGGPWGYTFGSGTRLTVV.

In DNA, the CDR3 is TGCGCCAGCAGCCAGGGAGCCTCTGGAAACACCATATATTTT. This codes for CASSQGASGNTIYF. The chain has TRBV4-1 and TRBJ1-3; D is unresolved. This CDR3 comprises 14 residues. Trimming pared 3 bases from V and 0 bases from J, leaving 6 bases between. The V gene's germline CDR1 is MGHRA and CDR2 YSYEKL.

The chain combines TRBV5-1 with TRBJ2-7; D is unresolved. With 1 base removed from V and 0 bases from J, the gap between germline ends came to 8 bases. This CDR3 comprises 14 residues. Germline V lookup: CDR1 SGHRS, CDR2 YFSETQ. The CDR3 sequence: CASSLTESSYEQYF. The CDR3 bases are TGCGCCAGCAGCTTGACAGAGAGCTCCTACGAGCAGTACTTC.

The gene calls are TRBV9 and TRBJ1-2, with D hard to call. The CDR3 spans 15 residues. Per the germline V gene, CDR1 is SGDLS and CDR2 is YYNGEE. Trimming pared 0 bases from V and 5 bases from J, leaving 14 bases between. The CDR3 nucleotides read TGTGCCAGCAGCGTAGCTACGGGCGGGGTATATGGCTACACCTTC. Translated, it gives CASSVATGGVYGYTF.

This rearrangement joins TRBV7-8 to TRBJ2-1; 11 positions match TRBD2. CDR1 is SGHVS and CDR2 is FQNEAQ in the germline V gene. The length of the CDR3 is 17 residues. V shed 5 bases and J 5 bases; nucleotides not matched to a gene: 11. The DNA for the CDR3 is TGTGCCAGCAGCCCCCACCGACTAGCGGGGCGCCACAATGAGCAGTTCTTC. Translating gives CASSPHRLAGRHNEQFF. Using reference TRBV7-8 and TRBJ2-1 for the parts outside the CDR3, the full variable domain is GAGVSQSPRYKVAKRGQDVALRCDPISGHVSLFWYQQALGQGPEFLTYFQNEAQLDKSGLPSDRFFAERPEGSVSTLKIQRTQQEDSAVYLCASSPHRLAGRHNEQFFGPGTRLTVL.

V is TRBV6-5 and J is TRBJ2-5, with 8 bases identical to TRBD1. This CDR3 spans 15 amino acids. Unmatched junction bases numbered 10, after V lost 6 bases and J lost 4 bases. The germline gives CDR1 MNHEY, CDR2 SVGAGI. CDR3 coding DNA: TGTGCCAGCAGGGTGGGACAGGAACGGCGAGAGACCCAGTACTTC. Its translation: CASRVGQERRETQYF.

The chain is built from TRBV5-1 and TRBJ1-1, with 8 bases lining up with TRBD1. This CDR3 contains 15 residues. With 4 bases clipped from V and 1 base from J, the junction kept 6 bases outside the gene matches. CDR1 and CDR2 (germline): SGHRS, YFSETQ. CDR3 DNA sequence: TGCGCCAGCAGCACCTTAGGACAGGGGAACACTGAAGCTTTCTTT. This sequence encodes CASSTLGQGNTEAFF.

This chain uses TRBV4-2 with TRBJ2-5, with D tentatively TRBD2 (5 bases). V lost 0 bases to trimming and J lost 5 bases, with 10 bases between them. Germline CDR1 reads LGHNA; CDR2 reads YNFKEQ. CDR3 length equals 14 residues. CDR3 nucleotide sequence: TGTGCCAGCAGCCAAGATGAGGGTCAGGAGACCCAGTACTTC. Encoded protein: CASSQDEGQETQYF.